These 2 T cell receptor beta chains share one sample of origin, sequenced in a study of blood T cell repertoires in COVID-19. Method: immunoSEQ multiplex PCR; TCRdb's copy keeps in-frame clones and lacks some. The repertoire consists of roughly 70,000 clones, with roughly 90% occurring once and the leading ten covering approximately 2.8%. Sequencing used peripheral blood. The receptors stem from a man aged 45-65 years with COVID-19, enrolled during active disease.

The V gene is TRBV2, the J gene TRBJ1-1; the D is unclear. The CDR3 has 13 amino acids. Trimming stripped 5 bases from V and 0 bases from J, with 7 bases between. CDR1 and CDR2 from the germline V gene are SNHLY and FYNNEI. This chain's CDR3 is CASSYMLNTEAFF. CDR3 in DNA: TGTGCCAGCAGTTACATGTTGAACACTGAAGCTTTCTTT. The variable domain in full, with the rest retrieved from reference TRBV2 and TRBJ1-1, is EPEVTQTPSHQVTQMGQEVILRCVPISNHLYFYWYRQILGQKVEFLVSFYNNEISEKSEIFDDQFSVERPDGSNFTLKIRSTKLEDSAMYFCASSYMLNTEAFFGQGTRLTVV.

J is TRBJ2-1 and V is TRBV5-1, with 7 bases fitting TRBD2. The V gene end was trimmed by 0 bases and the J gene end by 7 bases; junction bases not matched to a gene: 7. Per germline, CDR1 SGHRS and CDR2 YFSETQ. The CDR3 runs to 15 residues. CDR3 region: CASSLAGGRGNEQFF. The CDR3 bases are TGCGCCAGCAGCTTGGCGGGCGGGAGAGGGAATGAGCAGTTCTTC.